One and the same sample provided the 22 T cell receptor beta chains below, sequenced in a study of CD8+ T cells in alopecia areata. RNA extraction was followed by reverse transcription into cDNA, which acted as the sequencing template. Some clones are missing from TCRdb's copy, which holds only in-frame ones; the method was immunoSEQ multiplex PCR. The repertoire holds a few hundred thousand clones, with around two thirds as singletons. Source: CD4+ T cells sorted from blood, taken at week 0. The receptors originated from a human donor with alopecia areata.

The chain recombines TRBV29-1 with TRBJ2-2; 10 nucleotides agree with TRBD1. The CDR3 contains 14 residues. The junction had 2 bases not matched to a gene; V was cut back by 5 bases and J by 2 bases. Germline V lookup: CDR1 SQVTM, CDR2 ANQGSEA. The CDR3 coding sequence is TGCAGCGTTAGGACAGGGGGAAACACCGGGGAGCTGTTTTTT. It yields the protein CSVRTGGNTGELFF.

In this sample, this clone turned up a few times. The chain links TRBV10-2 to TRBJ2-4; 13 positions match TRBD2. The CDR3 extends over 18 amino acids. CDR1 and CDR2 (germline): WSHSY, SAAADI. V was clipped by 3 bases and J by 0 bases; unmatched bases: 5. In DNA, the CDR3 is TGCGCCAGCAGTGATTCTGGACTAGCGGGGGTAGCCAAAAACATTCAGTACTTC. It specifies CASSDSGLAGVAKNIQYF.

This clone has just a few counts. The V gene is TRBV29-1, the J gene TRBJ2-2; D remains ambiguous. This CDR3 is 13 amino acids long. The V gene's germline CDR1 is SQVTM and CDR2 ANQGSEA. Trimming removed 7 bases at V and 0 bases at J, with 9 bases between. CDR3 protein: CSGWTANTGELFF. CDR3 nucleotides: TGCAGCGGTTGGACCGCGAACACCGGGGAGCTGTTTTTT.

The genes are TRBV7-2 and TRBJ2-5; D is ambiguous. CDR3 size: 14 residues. Germline V gene lookup returns CDR1 SGHTA and CDR2 FQGNSA. V dropped 1 base and J dropped 2 bases, with 8 bases sitting between them. The CDR3 region has the DNA TGTGCCAGCAGCTTAGGGGTTGCTCAAGAGACCCAGTACTTC. The encoded protein is CASSLGVAQETQYF.

V is TRBV30 and J is TRBJ1-3; no clear D. Per germline, CDR1 GTSNPN and CDR2 SVGIG (reference sequence). Deletions cut 2 bases from V and 4 bases from J, with 6 bases between. CDR3 size: 12 residues. Written as DNA, the CDR3 is TGTGCCTGGAGTCAGCAGGGAAACACCATATATTTT. Its translation: CAWSQQGNTIYF. The full variable domain, with the rest looked up from reference TRBV30 and TRBJ1-3, is SQTIHQWPATLVQPVGSPLSLECTVEGTSNPNLYWYRQAAGRGLQLLFYSVGIGQISSEVPQNLSASRPQDRQFILSSKKLLLSDSGFYLCAWSQQGNTIYFGEGSWLTVV.

The sample holds a few counts of this clone. The chain carries TRBV29-1 and TRBJ2-2; TRBD1 agrees at 8 bases. Trimming removed 5 bases from V and 0 bases from J; junction bases left unmatched: 5. The CDR3 loop spans 15 amino acids. CDR1 is SQVTM, CDR2 ANQGSEA, per germline. CDR3 DNA: TGCAGCGTTTTCCTGACAGGGGCGAACACCGGGGAGCTGTTTTTT. Translation gives CSVFLTGANTGELFF.

This chain joins TRBV7-9 and TRBJ2-3; D not resolved. Germline V gene sequence: CDR1 SEHNR, CDR2 FQNEAQ (reference sequence). The length of the CDR3 is 12 residues. Trimming took off 7 bases at V and 5 bases at J, with 10 bases between the two ends. CDR3 sequence reads: CASTRSGDTQYF. The CDR3 DNA follows: TGTGCCAGCACCCGGTCTGGAGATACGCAGTATTTT.

This clone showed up just once. The chain is built from TRBV6-6 and TRBJ1-2, with TRBD1 as a possible D gene (5 bases). V was cut by 10 bases and J by 2 bases, with 14 bases left in between. Germline V gene lookup returns CDR1 MNHNY and CDR2 SVGAGI (reference sequence). This CDR3 is 13 amino acids long. DNA of the CDR3: TGTGCCACCTTAGCAGGGAACAACTATGGCTACACCTTC. It is translated as CATLAGNNYGYTF.

The chain employs TRBV5-1 and TRBJ2-5; 9 bases align to TRBD2. Germline V gives CDR1 SGHRS, CDR2 YFSETQ. This CDR3 spans 17 amino acids. Unmatched junction bases numbered 12, after V lost 4 bases and J lost 2 bases. The CDR3 DNA is TGCGCCAGCAGCCCCCTAGGAATAGCGGGGGCGCAAGAGACCCAGTACTTC. The encoded protein is CASSPLGIAGAQETQYF.

The chain links TRBV9 to TRBJ1-2; D not certain. The CDR3 runs to 15 residues. Trimming pared 3 bases from V and 4 bases from J, leaving 16 bases between. CDR1 is SGDLS and CDR2 is YYNGEE in the germline V gene. CDR3 protein: CASSGDGLGLYGYTF. The CDR3 DNA follows: TGTGCCAGCAGCGGAGATGGACTAGGCCTCTATGGCTACACCTTC. The variable domain in full, completed from reference TRBV9 and TRBJ1-2, reads DSGVTQTPKHLITATGQRVTLRCSPRSGDLSVYWYQQSLDQGLQFLIQYYNGEERAKGNILERFSAQQFPDLHSELNLSSLELGDSALYFCASSGDGLGLYGYTFGSGTRLTVV.

The chain couples TRBV7-8 to TRBJ2-7, with 8 positions matching TRBD2. V dropped 5 bases and J dropped 0; count of bases not matched to a gene: 15. This CDR3 contains 18 residues. CDR1 SGHVS and CDR2 FQNEAQ come from the germline V gene. This CDR3 reads CASSDLTAGGVLSYEQYF. In nucleotides, the CDR3 is TGTGCCAGCAGCGATTTAACGGCGGGGGGTGTACTCTCCTACGAGCAGTACTTC.

This chain connects TRBV4-3 to TRBJ1-6; D unresolved. Looked up from germline, CDR1 is LGHNA and CDR2 is YSLEER. The length of the CDR3 is 14 residues. V lost 3 bases and J lost 10, with 13 bases in between. This chain's CDR3 is CASSQASGESPLHF. CDR3 DNA sequence: TGCGCCAGCAGCCAGGCTTCTGGTGAATCACCCCTCCACTTT.

V is TRBV7-9 and J is TRBJ2-3, with D hard to call. Germline-derived CDR1 and CDR2 are SEHNR and FQNEAQ (reference sequence). V was trimmed by 3 bases and J by 4 bases, leaving 14 bases between them. CDR3 size: 15 residues. Here the CDR3 reads CASSLGQPGPDTQYF. In nucleotides, the CDR3 is TGTGCCAGCAGCTTGGGCCAGCCTGGTCCAGATACGCAGTATTTT.

This chain joins TRBV30 and TRBJ2-7; the D is unclear. CDR1 GTSNPN and CDR2 SVGIG come from the germline V gene (reference sequence). Trimming took 0 bases from V and 1 from J, leaving 10 bases between them. The CDR3 has 14 residues. CDR3 protein: CAWSVLGPSYEQYF. CDR3 bases: TGTGCCTGGAGTGTACTTGGACCATCCTACGAGCAGTACTTC.

The chain uses TRBV18 and TRBJ1-4, with unresolved D. The CDR3 covers 16 residues. V gave up 3 bases and J gave up 8 bases, with 19 bases separating them. The germline V gene encodes CDR1 KGHSH and CDR2 LQKENI. Here the CDR3 reads CASSPGRGGSGEKLFF. DNA for the CDR3: TGTGCCAGCTCACCGGGTCGTGGAGGGTCTGGAGAAAAACTGTTTTTT. The full variable domain, in which reference TRBV18 and TRBJ1-4 provide the parts outside the CDR3, is NAGVMQNPRHLVRRRGQEARLRCSPMKGHSHVYWYRQLPEEGLKFMVYLQKENIIDESGMPKERFSAEFPKEGPSILRIQQVVRGDSAAYFCASSPGRGGSGEKLFFGSGTQLSVL.

This chain links TRBV9 with TRBJ2-3; D remains unclear. V lost 4 bases and J 2 bases, leaving 5 bases between the germline ends. The CDR3 covers 12 residues. The germline CDR1 and CDR2 sequences are SGDLS and YYNGEE. This chain's CDR3 is CASSQVTDTQYF. The CDR3 DNA sequence: TGTGCCAGCAGCCAAGTCACAGATACGCAGTATTTT. The full variable domain, rest sourced from reference TRBV9 and TRBJ2-3, is DSGVTQTPKHLITATGQRVTLRCSPRSGDLSVYWYQQSLDQGLQFLIQYYNGEERAKGNILERFSAQQFPDLHSELNLSSLELGDSALYFCASSQVTDTQYFGPGTRLTVL.

The rearrangement uses TRBV14 and TRBJ2-3, with 7 bases lining up with TRBD2. CDR3 length equals 15 residues. Germline V gene data show CDR1 as SGHDN and CDR2 as FVKESK. Trimming removed 1 base from V and 6 bases from J; junction bases left unmatched: 7. The CDR3 sequence: CASSQGTSEFDTQYF. The CDR3 region has the DNA TGTGCCAGCAGCCAAGGGACTAGTGAATTCGATACGCAGTATTTT.

This chain joins TRBV7-9 and TRBJ1-2; 9 bases fit TRBD1. The ends lost 6 bases at V and 8 bases at J; junction bases unmatched: 4. The V gene's germline CDR1 is SEHNR and CDR2 FQNEAQ (reference sequence). The CDR3 is made up of 12 amino acids. This chain's CDR3 is CASRGTGWGYTF. In DNA form, the CDR3 reads TGTGCCAGCAGGGGGACAGGGTGGGGCTACACCTTC.

The rearrangement joins TRBV4-2 to TRBJ2-5, with 7 bases that match TRBD1. V lost 4 bases, J lost 1 base, and 3 bases stayed unmatched. CDR1 is LGHNA and CDR2 is YNFKEQ in the germline V gene. This CDR3 comprises 14 residues. In nucleotides, the CDR3 is TGTGCCAGCAGCCCGGGACAGATCCAAGAGACCCAGTACTTC. Amino acids: CASSPGQIQETQYF.

The rearrangement uses TRBV14 and TRBJ2-1; D is unresolved. Per germline, CDR1 SGHDN and CDR2 FVKESK. This CDR3 contains 13 residues. V lost 2 bases and J 9 bases, leaving 11 bases between the germline ends. The CDR3 is CASSQMPMGEQFF. For the CDR3, the DNA is TGTGCCAGCAGCCAAATGCCGATGGGTGAGCAGTTCTTC.

V usage is TRBV6-6 and J usage is TRBJ1-6, with a tentative D call TRBD1 (5 bases). V was clipped by 7 bases and J by 7 bases, with 17 bases between them. This CDR3 is 15 amino acids long. Germline lookup yields CDR1 MNHNY and CDR2 SVGAGI (reference sequence). The CDR3 nucleotides are TGTGCCAGCACCCCTGGGGCAGGCGTCAATTCACCCCTCCACTTT. This translates into CASTPGAGVNSPLHF.

The J gene is TRBJ2-6, the V gene TRBV7-6; the D is unclear. From germline, CDR1 is SGHVS and CDR2 FNYEAQ. The ends were cut back, 5 bases at V and 3 bases at J, with 11 bases in the middle. This CDR3 is 15 amino acids long. The CDR3 nucleotides are TGTGCCAGCAGCCCCCATCCACGTGGGGCCAACGTCCTGACTTTC. Protein: CASSPHPRGANVLTF.